This T cell receptor (beta chain) emerged from a study of blood T cell repertoires in COVID-19. Recovered participants had two consecutive negative NP/OP PCR tests, healthcare professional clearance, or symptom resolution. Original methodology: Amplifying reference gene primers gave estimates of nucleated cell counts. Some clones are missing from TCRdb's copy, which holds only in-frame ones; the method was immunoSEQ multiplex PCR. From that table come the V and J calls and clone size; the DNA was used to work out D and trimming. The sample yields some 260,000 clones, about nine tenths seen once. The sequencing input was PBMCs or T cells enriched from blood (not recorded which). This sequence originates from a man aged 35 to 55 who had recovered from COVID-19.

CDR3 coding DNA: TGTGCCAGCTCACCTATCCAGGTACCCACTGAAGCTTTCTTT. It yields the protein CASSPIQVPTEAFF. This chain joins TRBV18 and TRBJ1-1; D is unresolved. This CDR3 region has 14 residues. Looked up from germline, CDR1 is KGHSH and CDR2 is LQKENI. The V end was cut by 3 bases, the J end by 4 bases, with 12 bases between.